What follows are 9 T cell receptor beta chains derived from one specimen sequenced in a study of molecular identifiers for immune sequencing clone quantification. TCRdb independently ran MiXCR on the PCR reads; one entry per CDR3 protein. The sample lists under 800,000 distinct CDR3 sequences; approximately 24% were seen once. Input material: naive CD8+ T cells from blood, with Jurkat cell RNA spiked in. Noted subset: FACS-sorted CD8+CD4-CCR7+CD45RA+ naive T cells. The receptors were gathered from a human donor in good health. Some libraries in this study had Jurkat cell RNA spiked in.

This clonotype was picked up a small number of times. One base away lies a much larger clone, so this may be a sequencing read error. The chain employs TRBV7-6 and TRBJ1-4; no clear D gene. Germline V gives CDR1 SGHVS, CDR2 FNYEAQ. The CDR3 length is 14 residues. V lost 1 base to trimming and J lost 8 bases, with 11 bases between them. Written as DNA, the CDR3 is TGTGCCAGCAGCTTAGATTCAGAGTCCGAAAAACTGTTTTTT. Translation gives CASSLDSESEKLFF.

The chain employs TRBV24-1 and TRBJ2-1; weak D call: TRBD2 (5 bases). Germline CDR1 and CDR2: KGHDR and SFDVKD. The germline V and J ends were trimmed by 2 bases and 4 bases, with 5 bases remaining between them. This CDR3 spans 13 amino acids. The CDR3 bases are TGTGCCACCAGTGATTGGGAGTACAATGAGCAGTTCTTC. It yields the protein CATSDWEYNEQFF.

In this sample, this clonotype turned up once. An end of the junction does not agree with germline; a read error may underlie this. The V call is TRBV29-1, the J call TRBJ2-1, with D hard to call. The CDR3 is made up of 14 amino acids. The germline gives CDR1 SQVTM, CDR2 ANQGSEA. This chain's CDR3 is CSSIDGSSYNEQSF. For the CDR3, the DNA is TGCAGCTCCATCGACGGCAGCTCCTACAATGAGCAGTCCTTC.

Many counts were recorded for this clonotype. This sequence joins TRBV11-3 and TRBJ2-1; D may be TRBD1 or TRBD2 (5 bases each). Trimming took off 5 bases at V and 0 bases at J, with 17 bases between the two ends. Germline CDR1 reads SGHNT; CDR2 reads YENEEA. This CDR3 region has 17 residues. In nucleotides, the CDR3 is TGTGCCAGCAGCCCCTTTGGGGGTGCCAGCTCCTACAATGAGCAGTTCTTC. Translation gives CASSPFGGASSYNEQFF. Full variable domain (remainder filled in from reference TRBV11-3 and TRBJ2-1): EAGVVQSPRYKIIEKKQPVAFWCNPISGHNTLYWYLQNLGQGPELLIRYENEEAVDDSQLPKDRFSAERLKGVDSTLKIQPAELGDSAVYLCASSPFGGASSYNEQFFGPGTRLTVL.

As regards this clonotype: This could be a read error, since a much larger clone is one nucleotide away. The V gene is TRBV28, the J gene TRBJ2-5, with D perhaps assigned TRBD1 or TRBD2 (5 bases each). The CDR3 length is 16 residues. Germline V gene data show CDR1 as MDHEN and CDR2 as SYDVKM. The CDR3 protein is CASSLPWDATQEPQYF. The CDR3 coding sequence is TGTGCCAGCAGTTTACCCTGGGACGCTACCCAAGAGCCCCAGTACTTC.

On this clonotype: Given a much more abundant clone one base away, this may be a read error. The rearrangement links TRBV20-1 to TRBJ2-7; D possibly corresponds to TRBD1 (7 bases). Germline V gives CDR1 DFQATT, CDR2 SNEGSKA (reference sequence). The CDR3 loop spans 14 amino acids. CDR3 in amino acids: CCARARGVPYEQYF. For the CDR3, the DNA is TGCTGTGCTAGGGCCAGGGGGGTTCCCTACGAGCAGTACTTC.

Regarding this clonotype: This may arise from a read error, as a much more abundant clone is one base away. This CDR3 is missing its conserved last phenylalanine or tryptophan, likely due to a read error. This sequence joins TRBV3-1 and TRBJ2-6; D is undetermined. The V end was cut by 0 bases, the J end by 0 bases, with 15 bases between. The CDR3 runs 19 residues. Germline V gene data show CDR1 as LGHDT and CDR2 as YNNKEL (reference sequence). This CDR3 reads CASSQDLEAPFSGANVLTL. CDR3 coding DNA: TGTGCCAGCAGCCAAGATCTTGAGGCCCCCTTCTCTGGGGCCAACGTCCTGACTCTC.

This clonotype occurred once. The CDR3 sequence: CASSLILGANEQYF. In DNA form, the CDR3 reads TGTGCCAGCAGCTTGATCCTGGGGGCGAACGAGCAGTACTTC. V gene TRBV11-2 combines with J gene TRBJ2-7; the D gene is possibly TRBD1 (6 bases). This CDR3 is 14 amino acids long. In germline, CDR1 is SGHAT, CDR2 FQNNGV. The V and J ends lost 3 bases and 5 bases respectively, with 14 bases between them.

As to this clonotype: A read error may be the cause here, since a much bigger clone is one base away. The chain has TRBV7-6 and TRBJ1-5; D gene unclear. Trimming stripped 1 base from V and 0 bases from J, with 7 bases between. Germline V lookup: CDR1 SGHVS, CDR2 FNYEAQ. The CDR3 consists of 15 residues. The CDR3: CASSLEDFSNQPQHF. The CDR3 region has the DNA TGTGCCAGCAGCTTAGAAGATTTTAGCAATCAGCCCCAGCATTTT.